This T cell receptor (beta chain) was observed in a study of blood T cell repertoires in COVID-19. Overall study context: The United States, Italy and Spain were the sources of the acute and convalescent COVID-19 samples. Nucleic acid was either cDNA or gDNA, and it came from T cells, B-cell-depleted T cells, or PBMCs.

Germline CDR1 reads MNHNY; CDR2 reads SVGAGI (reference sequence). Germline trimming cut 5 bases from V and 3 bases from J; bases unmatched to any gene: 7. The CDR3 has 15 amino acids. Per the authors' pipeline: Amplified reference gene primers provided the basis for estimating nucleated cell counts. Data came from immunoSEQ multiplex PCR; TCRdb stores just in-frame clones and leaves some out. V, J and clone size reflect that table, while D and trimming were determined from the DNA. Here the sample spans about 220,000 clones, roughly 84% being singletons. The gene calls are TRBV6-6 and TRBJ2-3; 8 nucleotides align to TRBD1. Sequences were obtained from peripheral blood. The receptor was derived from a middle-aged man who had recovered from COVID-19. CDR3 residues: CASSKSTGGTDTQYF. The CDR3, as DNA: TGTGCCAGCAGTAAATCAACAGGGGGGACAGATACGCAGTATTTT.